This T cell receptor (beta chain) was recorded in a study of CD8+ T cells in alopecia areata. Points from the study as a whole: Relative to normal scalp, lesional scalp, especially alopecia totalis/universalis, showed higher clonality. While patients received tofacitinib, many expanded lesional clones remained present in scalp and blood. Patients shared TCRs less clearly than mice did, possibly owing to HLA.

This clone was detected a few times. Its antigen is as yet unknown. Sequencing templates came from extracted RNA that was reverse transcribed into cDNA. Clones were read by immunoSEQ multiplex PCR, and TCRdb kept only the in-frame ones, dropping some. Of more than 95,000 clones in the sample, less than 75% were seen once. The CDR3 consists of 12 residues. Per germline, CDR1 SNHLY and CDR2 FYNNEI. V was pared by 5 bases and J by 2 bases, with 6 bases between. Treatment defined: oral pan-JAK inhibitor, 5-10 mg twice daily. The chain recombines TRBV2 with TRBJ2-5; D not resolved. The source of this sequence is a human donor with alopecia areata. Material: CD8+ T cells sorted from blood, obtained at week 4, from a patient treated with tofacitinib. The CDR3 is CASSQTQETQYF. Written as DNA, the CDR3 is TGTGCCAGCAGTCAAACACAAGAGACCCAGTACTTC.